Given below is one TCR beta chain in context. Antigen: not known. The CDR3 has 15 residues. The V gene's germline CDR1 is SSHAT and CDR2 FNYEAQ (reference sequence). Trimming removed 1 base from V and 4 bases from J, with 10 bases in between. The source of the sample is a study of CD4 T cell repertoires in COVID-19. Study results and limitations: Between roughly 6.5 and 28% of SARS-CoV-2 clonotypes also appeared in SARS-CoV and/or HKU1 spike cultures.

Sequencing was done directly on freshly isolated, uncultured memory T cells. Clones were read by immunoSEQ multiplex PCR, and TCRdb kept only the in-frame ones, dropping some. Of more than 20,000 clones in the sample, more than 85% were seen once. Sequencing used circulating follicular helper CD4+ T cells (cTfh) from blood, obtained before the COVID-19 pandemic. The clonotype comes from a human donor who had COVID-19. The gene calls are TRBV7-7 and TRBJ1-4; unclear D gene. CDR3 coding DNA: TGTGCCAGCAGCTTAGGACTAGGGAATAATGAAAAACTGTTTTTT. It yields the protein CASSLGLGNNEKLFF.